This TCR beta chain was sequenced for a study of identical twins. Study-wide results and caveats: Out-of-frame alpha sequences shared by twins were enriched for low generation probability. Zero-insertion analyses could be partly confounded by invariant MAIT and iNKT cells.

Note on this clonotype: What it binds is not known.

TCRdb independently ran MiXCR on the 5' RACE reads; one entry per CDR3 protein. Of some 660,000 distinct CDR3 sequences listed, 8% to 9% are singletons. The sample also formed part of further work on yellow fever vaccine responses in identical twins.

This clonotype was obtained from a woman aged 18 to 35 in good health. The material sequenced was PBMCs.

The CDR3: CSVAHSGGEQFF. The CDR3 nucleotides read TGCAGCGTTGCTCATTCAGGGGGCGAGCAGTTCTTC. The chain carries TRBV29-1 and TRBJ2-1; 8 nucleotides match TRBD1. Germline V gene lookup returns CDR1 SQVTM and CDR2 ANQGSEA. This CDR3 spans 12 amino acids. V lost 4 bases, J lost 10 bases, and 6 bases stayed unmatched.